This T cell receptor (beta chain) was sequenced during a study of beta chain features in type 1 diabetes. The study, taken as a whole, reports: Across all four CD4+ subsets, people with type 1 diabetes showed modestly shorter TCRB CDR3s.

TCRB transcripts that were expressed got sequenced, as all of the isolated RNA had been reverse transcribed. Repertoires were generated with immunoSEQ multiplex PCR, while TCRdb's copy carries only in-frame clones and drops some. The sample includes some 330,000 clones, about 12% seen only once; the top ten take around 0.0099%. As to this clone: Its target is unknown.

Per donor, one heparinised blood draw averaged about 116 mL. CD45RO/CCR7/CD25/CD127/CD95/CD27 separated CD4+ naive, central memory, regulatory and stem cell-like memory cells by sorting. Germline V gene sequence: CDR1 MNHEY, CDR2 SVGAGI. Trimming cost V 8 bases and J 7 bases, with 15 bases left between them. The CDR3 is 13 amino acids. The receptor was isolated from a woman younger than 35 with type 1 diabetes. Input material: naive CD4+ T cells from blood. This sequence joins TRBV6-5 and TRBJ1-5; D unclear. CDR3 nucleotide sequence: TGTGCCAGCTCCCTCGGGAGGTACCAGCCCCAGCATTTT. This codes for CASSLGRYQPQHF.